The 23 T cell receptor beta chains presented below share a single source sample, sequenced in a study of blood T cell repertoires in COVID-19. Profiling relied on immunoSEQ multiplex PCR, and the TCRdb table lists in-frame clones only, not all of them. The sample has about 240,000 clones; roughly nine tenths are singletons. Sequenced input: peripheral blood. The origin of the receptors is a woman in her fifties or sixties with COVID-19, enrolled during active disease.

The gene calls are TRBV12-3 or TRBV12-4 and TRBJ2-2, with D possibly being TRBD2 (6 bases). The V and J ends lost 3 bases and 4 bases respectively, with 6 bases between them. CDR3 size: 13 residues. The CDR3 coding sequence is TGTGCCAGCAGTTTCGGGGGCACCGGGGAGCTGTTTTTT. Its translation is CASSFGGTGELFF.

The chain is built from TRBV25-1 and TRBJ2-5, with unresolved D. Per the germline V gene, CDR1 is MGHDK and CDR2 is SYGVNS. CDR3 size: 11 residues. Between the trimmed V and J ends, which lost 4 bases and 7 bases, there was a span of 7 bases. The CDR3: CASSGAGTQYF. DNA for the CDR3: TGTGCCAGCAGTGGAGCAGGGACCCAGTACTTC. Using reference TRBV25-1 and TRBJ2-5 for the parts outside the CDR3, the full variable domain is EADIYQTPRYLVIGTGKKITLECSQTMGHDKMYWYQQDPGMELHLIHYSYGVNSTEKGDLSSESTVSRIRTEHFPLTLESARPSHTSQYLCASSGAGTQYFGPGTRLLVL.

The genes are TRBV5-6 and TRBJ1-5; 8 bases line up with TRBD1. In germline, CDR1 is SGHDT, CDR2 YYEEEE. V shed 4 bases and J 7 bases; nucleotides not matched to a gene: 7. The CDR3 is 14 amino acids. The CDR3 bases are TGTGCCAGCAGCCGAGGACAGGGCCGACAGCCCCAGCATTTT. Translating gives CASSRGQGRQPQHF.

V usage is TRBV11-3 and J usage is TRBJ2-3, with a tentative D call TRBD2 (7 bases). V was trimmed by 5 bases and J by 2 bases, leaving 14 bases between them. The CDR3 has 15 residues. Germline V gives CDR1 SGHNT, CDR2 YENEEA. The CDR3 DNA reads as TGTGCCAGCAGCCGCGAGGGGGGGTCCACAGATACGCAGTATTTT. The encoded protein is CASSREGGSTDTQYF.

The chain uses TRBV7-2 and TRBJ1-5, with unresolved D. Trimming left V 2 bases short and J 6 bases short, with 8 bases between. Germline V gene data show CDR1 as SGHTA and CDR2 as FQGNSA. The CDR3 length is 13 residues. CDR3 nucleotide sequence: TGTGCCAGCAGCTTACTCGAGGGTCAGCCCCAGCATTTT. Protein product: CASSLLEGQPQHF.

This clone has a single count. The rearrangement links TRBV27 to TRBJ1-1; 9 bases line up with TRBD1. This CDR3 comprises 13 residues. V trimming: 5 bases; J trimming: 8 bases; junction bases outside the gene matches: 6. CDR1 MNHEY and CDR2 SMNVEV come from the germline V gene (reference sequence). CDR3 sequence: CASSPNRGREAFF. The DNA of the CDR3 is TGTGCCAGCAGTCCGAACAGGGGGCGGGAAGCTTTCTTT.

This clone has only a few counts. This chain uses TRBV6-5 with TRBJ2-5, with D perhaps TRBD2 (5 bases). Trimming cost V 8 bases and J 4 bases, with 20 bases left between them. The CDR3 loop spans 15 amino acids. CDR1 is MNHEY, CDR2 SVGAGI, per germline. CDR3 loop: CASLFEGVKGETQYF. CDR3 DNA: TGTGCCAGCCTCTTTGAGGGTGTTAAGGGAGAGACCCAGTACTTC.

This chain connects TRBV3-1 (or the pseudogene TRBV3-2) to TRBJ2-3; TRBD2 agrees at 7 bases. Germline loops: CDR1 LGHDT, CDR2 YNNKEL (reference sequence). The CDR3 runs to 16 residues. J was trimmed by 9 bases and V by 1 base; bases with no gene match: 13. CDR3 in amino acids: CASSQVGNERGGTQYF. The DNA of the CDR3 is TGTGCCAGCAGCCAAGTGGGAAATGAGCGGGGTGGGACGCAGTATTTT.

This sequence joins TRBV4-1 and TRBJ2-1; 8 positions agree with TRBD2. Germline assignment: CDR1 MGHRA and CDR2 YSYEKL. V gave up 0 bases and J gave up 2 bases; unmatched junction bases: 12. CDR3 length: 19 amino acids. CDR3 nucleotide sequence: TGCGCCAGCAGCCAAGATAGAGGACGGGCGGGAGGCCCCTACAATGAGCAGTTCTTC. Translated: CASSQDRGRAGGPYNEQFF.

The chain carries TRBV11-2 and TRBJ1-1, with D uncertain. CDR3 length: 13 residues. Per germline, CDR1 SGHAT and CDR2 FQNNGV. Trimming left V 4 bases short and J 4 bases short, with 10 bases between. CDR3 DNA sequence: TGTGCCAGCAGCTCTGGGTCGGGCACTGAAGCTTTCTTT. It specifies CASSSGSGTEAFF. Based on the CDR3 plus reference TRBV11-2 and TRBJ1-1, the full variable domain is EAGVAQSPRYKIIEKRQSVAFWCNPISGHATLYWYQQILGQGPKLLIQFQNNGVVDDSQLPKDRFSAERLKGVDSTLKIQPAKLEDSAVYLCASSSGSGTEAFFGQGTRLTVV.

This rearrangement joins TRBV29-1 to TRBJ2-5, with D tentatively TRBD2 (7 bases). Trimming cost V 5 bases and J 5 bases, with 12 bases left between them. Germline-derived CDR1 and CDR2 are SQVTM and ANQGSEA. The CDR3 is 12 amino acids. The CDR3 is CSVQGGGETQYF. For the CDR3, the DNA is TGCAGCGTTCAAGGGGGAGGGGAGACCCAGTACTTC.

CDR3 in amino acids: CASSDYSVYGYTF. For the CDR3, the DNA is TGTGCCAGCAGTGATTATTCAGTCTATGGCTACACCTTC. The chain employs TRBV2 and TRBJ1-2; D is unresolved. Trimming left V 3 bases short and J 4 bases short, with 9 bases between. The CDR3 extends over 13 amino acids. Germline assignment: CDR1 SNHLY and CDR2 FYNNEI.

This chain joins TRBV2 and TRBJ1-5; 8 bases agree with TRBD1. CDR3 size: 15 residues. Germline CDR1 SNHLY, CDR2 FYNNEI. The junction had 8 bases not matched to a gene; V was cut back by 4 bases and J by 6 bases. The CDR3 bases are TGTGCCAGCAGTGCTGGACAGGGCGCAAGTCAGCCCCAGCATTTT. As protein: CASSAGQGASQPQHF.

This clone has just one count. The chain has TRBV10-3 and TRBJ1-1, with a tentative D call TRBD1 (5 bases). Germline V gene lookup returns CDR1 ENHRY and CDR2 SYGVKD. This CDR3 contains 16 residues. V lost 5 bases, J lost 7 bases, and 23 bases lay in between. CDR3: CAISSFASDGHIEAFF. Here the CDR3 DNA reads TGTGCCATCAGTAGTTTCGCCAGCGATGGACACATTGAAGCTTTCTTT.

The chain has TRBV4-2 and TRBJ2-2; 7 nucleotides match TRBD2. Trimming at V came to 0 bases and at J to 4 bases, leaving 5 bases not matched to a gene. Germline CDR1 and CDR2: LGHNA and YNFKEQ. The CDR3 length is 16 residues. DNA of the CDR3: TGTGCCAGCAGCCAAGAGGGGGGGACGGGCACCGGGGAGCTGTTTTTT. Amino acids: CASSQEGGTGTGELFF.

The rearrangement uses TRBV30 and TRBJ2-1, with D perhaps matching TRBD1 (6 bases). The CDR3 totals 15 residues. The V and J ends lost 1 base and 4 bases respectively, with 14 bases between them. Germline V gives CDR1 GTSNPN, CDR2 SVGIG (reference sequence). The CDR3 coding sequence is TGTGCCTGGAGTGGGGCAGGGGAATGGTACAATGAGCAGTTCTTC. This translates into CAWSGAGEWYNEQFF.

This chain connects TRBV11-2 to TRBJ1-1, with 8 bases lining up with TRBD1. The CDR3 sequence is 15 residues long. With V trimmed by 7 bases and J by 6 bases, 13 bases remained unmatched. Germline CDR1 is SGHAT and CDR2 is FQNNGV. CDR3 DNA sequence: TGTGCCAGCACCCTCACCAGCCAGGGGGCGGCTGAAGCTTTCTTT. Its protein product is CASTLTSQGAAEAFF.

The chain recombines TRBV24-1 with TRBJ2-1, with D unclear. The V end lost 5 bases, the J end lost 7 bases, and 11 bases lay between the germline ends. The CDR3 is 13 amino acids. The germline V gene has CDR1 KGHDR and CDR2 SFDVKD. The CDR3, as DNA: TGTGCCACCAGTGGATCGAGTTTGAATGAGCAGTTCTTC. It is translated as CATSGSSLNEQFF.

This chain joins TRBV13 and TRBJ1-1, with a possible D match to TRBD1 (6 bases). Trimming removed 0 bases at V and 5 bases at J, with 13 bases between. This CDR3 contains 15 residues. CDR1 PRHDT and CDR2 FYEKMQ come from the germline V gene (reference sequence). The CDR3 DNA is TGTGCCAGCAGCTTAGGAGGGGGAGGGGGGACTGAAGCTTTCTTT. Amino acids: CASSLGGGGGTEAFF.

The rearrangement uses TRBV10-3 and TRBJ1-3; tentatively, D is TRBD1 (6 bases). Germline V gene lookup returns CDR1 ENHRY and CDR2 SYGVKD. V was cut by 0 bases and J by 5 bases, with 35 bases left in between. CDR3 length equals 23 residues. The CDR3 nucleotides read TGTGCCATCAGTGAGTCGAATTTTTTCCGAGGACAGAGGGCAGATAACTTCAGAAACACCATATATTTT. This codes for CAISESNFFRGQRADNFRNTIYF.

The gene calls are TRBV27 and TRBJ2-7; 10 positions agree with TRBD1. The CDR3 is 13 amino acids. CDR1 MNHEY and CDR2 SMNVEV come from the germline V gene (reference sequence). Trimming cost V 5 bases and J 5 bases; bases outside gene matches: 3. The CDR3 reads CASSRQGAHEQYF. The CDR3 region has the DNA TGTGCCAGCAGTCGACAGGGGGCACACGAGCAGTACTTC.

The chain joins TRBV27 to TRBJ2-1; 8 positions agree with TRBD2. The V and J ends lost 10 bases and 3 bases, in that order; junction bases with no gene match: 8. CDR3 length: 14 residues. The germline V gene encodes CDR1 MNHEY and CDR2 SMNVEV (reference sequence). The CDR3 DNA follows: TGTGCCACCAGCGGGGGTCCTCTCTACAATGAGCAGTTCTTC. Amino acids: CATSGGPLYNEQFF.

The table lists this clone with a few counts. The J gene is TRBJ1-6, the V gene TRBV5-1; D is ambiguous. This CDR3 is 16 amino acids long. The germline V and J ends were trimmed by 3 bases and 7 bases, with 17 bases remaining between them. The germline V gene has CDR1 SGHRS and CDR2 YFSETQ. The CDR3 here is CASSSDFLAGNSPLHF. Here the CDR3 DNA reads TGCGCCAGCAGCTCTGATTTTCTCGCGGGAAATTCACCCCTCCACTTT.